The T cell receptor (beta chain) described here comes from a study of blood T cell repertoires in COVID-19. About the study: Acute-phase and convalescent COVID-19 samples originated in the United States, Italy and Spain.

Per germline, CDR1 SGHRS and CDR2 YFSETQ. The CDR3 totals 14 residues. After removal of 4 bases from V and 8 bases from J, the junction contained 3 bases not matched to a gene. Original data processing: Amplification with reference gene primers provided the estimates of nucleated cell counts. The protocol was immunoSEQ multiplex PCR, while the TCRdb copy is restricted to in-frame clones and leaves out a portion. V, J and clone size derive from that table, while D and trimming were established from the DNA sequence. The data show under 150,000 clones, 75% to 85% seen once. Sample: peripheral blood. The chain joins TRBV5-1 to TRBJ1-6, with TRBD1 identical over 10 bases. The origin of this receptor is a man between 60 and 70 years old with acute or convalescent COVID-19. The CDR3 here is CASSLGTGDSPLHF. CDR3 in DNA: TGCGCCAGCAGCCTGGGGACAGGGGATTCACCCCTCCACTTT. Full variable domain (missing parts from reference TRBV5-1 and TRBJ1-6): KAGVTQTPRYLIKTRGQQVTLSCSPISGHRSVSWYQQTPGQGLQFLFEYFSETQRNKGNFPGRFSGRQFSNSRSEMNVSTLELGDSALYLCASSLGTGDSPLHFGNGTRLTVT.